The sequence of this T cell receptor beta chain was determined in a study of blood T cells in healthy people across ages. Regarding the study as a whole: Higher naive T cell percentage went strongly together with higher TCR beta diversity. Diversity estimates drawn from one million T cells were deemed underestimates.

The authors extracted at least 5 micrograms of total RNA per sample. Germline V gene lookup returns CDR1 LGHNT and CDR2 FRNRAP. The germline V and J ends were trimmed by 5 bases and 4 bases, with 18 bases remaining between them. The CDR3 contains 16 residues. The second PCR ran about 6 to 12 cycles with a sample-barcoded 5' primer and J-beta primers. Carrying 12 random nucleotides, a template-switch adaptor labeled each individual cDNA molecule. MiXCR, applied by TCRdb to the 5' RACE reads, yields one record per CDR3 protein. The sample lists 1.5 million to 2 million distinct CDR3 sequences, approximately 28% occurring once. This clonotype was recorded a few times. Its antigen is currently unknown.

The sample comprised blood. This receptor was taken from a woman aged 25 to 39 in good health. The V gene is TRBV12-5, the J gene TRBJ1-5; D is unclear. The DNA of the CDR3 is TGTGCTAGTGGTGCATCACCGAGGGCGAGGAATCAGCCCCAGCATTTT. This gives the protein CASGASPRARNQPQHF.